The rows below give T cell receptor beta chains drawn from one sample of a study of blood T cell repertoires in COVID-19. Using immunoSEQ multiplex PCR, the repertoire was profiled, and TCRdb retains in-frame clones only, with some absent. Altogether about 200,000 clones are present, about nine tenths being singletons, with the ten largest covering under 7%. What was sequenced was peripheral blood. The receptors were sampled from a man between 60 and 70 years old who had recovered from COVID-19. CDR3s include the opening cysteine and the closing phenylalanine or tryptophan. D genes are given only for firm matches. Expanded clones get a size class; other rows say once, few or many, or leave the size out.

CDR3aa: CASSGAGQGFGYTF
CDR3nt: TGTGCCAGCAGTGGGGCGGGACAGGGGTTTGGCTACACCTTC
abundance: once
d_gene: TRBD1
j_gene: TRBJ1-2
v_gene: TRBV25-1

CDR3aa: CSVVGTGNEKLFF
CDR3nt: TGCAGCGTTGTCGGGACAGGCAATGAAAAACTGTTTTTT
abundance: .
d_gene: TRBD1
j_gene: TRBJ1-4
v_gene: TRBV29-1

CDR3aa: CASSFNRGNSPLHF
CDR3nt: TGTGCCAGCAGCTTCAACAGGGGGAATTCACCCCTCCACTTT
abundance: few
d_gene: TRBD1
j_gene: TRBJ1-6
v_gene: TRBV5-4

CDR3aa: CASSIILAGAGELFF
CDR3nt: TGTGCCAGCAGCATAATACTAGCGGGGGCCGGGGAGCTGTTTTTT
abundance: few
d_gene: TRBD2
j_gene: TRBJ2-2
v_gene: TRBV7-2

CDR3aa: CASSPPIWAGTEAFF
CDR3nt: TGTGCCAGCTCACCACCGATCTGGGCGGGCACTGAAGCTTTCTTT
abundance: .
d_gene: .
j_gene: TRBJ1-1
v_gene: TRBV18

CDR3aa: CASSQRGGGYNEQFF
CDR3nt: TGTGCCAGCAGCCAACGAGGCGGGGGCTACAATGAGCAGTTCTTC
abundance: .
d_gene: TRBD2
j_gene: TRBJ2-1
v_gene: TRBV3-1/TRBV3-2

CDR3aa: CASSKGQRNTEAFF
CDR3nt: TGTGCCAGCAGCAAAGGACAGAGGAACACTGAAGCTTTCTTT
abundance: .
d_gene: .
j_gene: TRBJ1-1
v_gene: TRBV7-2

CDR3aa: CATSPGLAANEQFF
CDR3nt: TGTGCCACCAGCCCTGGACTAGCGGCGAATGAGCAGTTCTTC
abundance: few
d_gene: TRBD2
j_gene: TRBJ2-1
v_gene: TRBV15

CDR3aa: CASRNTGTGDNNEQFF
CDR3nt: TGCGCCAGCAGGAATACGGGGACAGGGGATAACAATGAGCAGTTCTTC
abundance: once
d_gene: TRBD1
j_gene: TRBJ2-1
v_gene: TRBV5-1

CDR3aa: CASNWRGDTDTQYF
CDR3nt: TGTGCCAGCAATTGGCGGGGGGACACAGATACGCAGTATTTT
abundance: .
d_gene: TRBD2
j_gene: TRBJ2-3
v_gene: TRBV2

CDR3aa: CASSLDGNNQPQHF
CDR3nt: TGCGCCAGCAGCTTGGACGGTAACAATCAGCCCCAGCATTTT
abundance: .
d_gene: .
j_gene: TRBJ1-5
v_gene: TRBV5-1

CDR3aa: CASTPEGALSPLHF
CDR3nt: TGTGCCAGCACACCGGAGGGGGCGTTGTCACCCCTCCACTTT
abundance: .
d_gene: TRBD1
j_gene: TRBJ1-6
v_gene: TRBV19

CDR3aa: CASRRDSNQPQHF
CDR3nt: TGTGCCAGCCGACGGGATAGCAATCAGCCCCAGCATTTT
abundance: .
d_gene: .
j_gene: TRBJ1-5
v_gene: TRBV6-5

CDR3aa: CASSSLGATSGYTF
CDR3nt: TGTGCCAGCAGTTCTTTGGGGGCGACGAGTGGCTACACCTTC
abundance: once
d_gene: .
j_gene: TRBJ1-2
v_gene: TRBV6-5

CDR3aa: CAWGRGPRFF
CDR3nt: TGTGCCTGGGGCAGGGGGCCCCGGTTCTTC
abundance: .
d_gene: TRBD1
j_gene: TRBJ2-1
v_gene: TRBV30

CDR3aa: CASSASSGLGYEQYF
CDR3nt: TGTGCCAGCAGCGCCTCTAGCGGGCTGGGGTACGAGCAGTACTTC
abundance: .
d_gene: TRBD2
j_gene: TRBJ2-7
v_gene: TRBV7-2

CDR3aa: CASSPRGRGPPGGYTF
CDR3nt: TGTGCCAGCAGTCCCCGAGGCAGGGGCCCTCCAGGAGGCTACACCTTC
abundance: .
d_gene: .
j_gene: TRBJ1-2
v_gene: TRBV28

CDR3aa: CASSPRTGSYGYTF
CDR3nt: TGTGCCAGTAGCCCCCGGACAGGGTCCTATGGCTACACCTTC
abundance: .
d_gene: TRBD1
j_gene: TRBJ1-2
v_gene: TRBV19

CDR3aa: CASSKEGSRDVTEAFF
CDR3nt: TGTGCCAGTAGTAAAGAGGGGTCGCGGGATGTCACTGAAGCTTTCTTT
abundance: few
d_gene: .
j_gene: TRBJ1-1
v_gene: TRBV19

CDR3aa: CASSPLGGQAAGYTF
CDR3nt: TGTGCCAGCAGCCCCTTAGGAGGGCAAGCGGCTGGCTACACCTTC
abundance: .
d_gene: .
j_gene: TRBJ1-2
v_gene: TRBV5-4

CDR3aa: CASSPEGQGYSPLHF
CDR3nt: TGTGCCAGCAGCCCTGAGGGGCAGGGGTACTCACCCCTCCACTTT
abundance: once
d_gene: .
j_gene: TRBJ1-6
v_gene: TRBV3-1/TRBV3-2

CDR3aa: CASNSDRGLGGYTF
CDR3nt: TGTGCCAGCAATTCGGACAGGGGGCTGGGAGGCTACACCTTC
abundance: .
d_gene: TRBD1
j_gene: TRBJ1-2
v_gene: TRBV27

CDR3aa: CASSLGGASSNTEAFF
CDR3nt: TGCGCCAGCAGCTTGGGGGGAGCGAGTTCGAACACTGAAGCTTTCTTT
abundance: few
d_gene: .
j_gene: TRBJ1-1
v_gene: TRBV5-1

CDR3aa: CASSLTGVQETQYF
CDR3nt: TGTGCCAGCAGCCTGACAGGGGTCCAAGAGACCCAGTACTTC
abundance: .
d_gene: TRBD1
j_gene: TRBJ2-5
v_gene: TRBV28

CDR3aa: CATSLTGEAGDTQYF
CDR3nt: TGTGCCACCAGTCTGACAGGGGAGGCGGGAGATACGCAGTATTTT
abundance: .
d_gene: TRBD1
j_gene: TRBJ2-3
v_gene: TRBV24-1

CDR3aa: CASLGGGTEAFF
CDR3nt: TGTGCCAGCCTGGGTGGCGGAACTGAAGCTTTCTTT
abundance: .
d_gene: .
j_gene: TRBJ1-1
v_gene: TRBV7-8

CDR3aa: CATSRGRGVHNEQFF
CDR3nt: TGTGCCACCAGCAGAGGACGGGGAGTGCACAATGAGCAGTTCTTC
abundance: .
d_gene: .
j_gene: TRBJ2-1
v_gene: TRBV15

CDR3aa: CASGLGEAGGDEQFF
CDR3nt: TGTGCTAGTGGTTTGGGGGAGGCGGGAGGGGATGAGCAGTTCTTC
abundance: .
d_gene: TRBD2
j_gene: TRBJ2-1
v_gene: TRBV12-5

CDR3aa: CASSVQDRATKNIQYF
CDR3nt: TGTGCCAGCAGTGTACAGGACAGGGCTACCAAAAACATTCAGTACTTC
abundance: .
d_gene: TRBD1
j_gene: TRBJ2-4
v_gene: TRBV28

CDR3aa: CASSLALPDSSDTQYF
CDR3nt: TGTGCCAGCAGCTTAGCTCTCCCGGACAGTTCAGATACGCAGTATTTT
abundance: .
d_gene: .
j_gene: TRBJ2-3
v_gene: TRBV7-7

CDR3aa: CAWSVASGGTKYF
CDR3nt: TGTGCCTGGAGTGTAGCTAGCGGGGGGACGAAGTACTTC
abundance: few
d_gene: TRBD2
j_gene: TRBJ2-7
v_gene: TRBV30

CDR3aa: CASSWDRVGHNEQFF
CDR3nt: TGTGCCAGCAGCTGGGACAGGGTTGGCCACAATGAGCAGTTCTTC
abundance: .
d_gene: TRBD1
j_gene: TRBJ2-1
v_gene: TRBV7-2

CDR3aa: CASSPRGDSGGAYEQYF
CDR3nt: TGTGCCAGCAGCCCCCGGGGGGATAGCGGGGGGGCCTACGAGCAGTACTTC
abundance: .
d_gene: TRBD2
j_gene: TRBJ2-7
v_gene: TRBV9

CDR3aa: CASSSHGGAGDTQYF
CDR3nt: TGTGCCAGCAGCTCCCACGGGGGGGCCGGAGATACGCAGTATTTT
abundance: .
d_gene: TRBD2
j_gene: TRBJ2-3
v_gene: TRBV9